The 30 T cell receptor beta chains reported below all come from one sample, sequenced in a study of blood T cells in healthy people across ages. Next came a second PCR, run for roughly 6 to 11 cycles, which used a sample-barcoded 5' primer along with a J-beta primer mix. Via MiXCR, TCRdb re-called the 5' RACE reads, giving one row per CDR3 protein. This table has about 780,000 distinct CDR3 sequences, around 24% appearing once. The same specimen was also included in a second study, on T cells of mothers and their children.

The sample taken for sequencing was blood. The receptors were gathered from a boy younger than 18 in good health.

This chain's CDR3 is CASSPLAGPSGNTIYF. In DNA form, the CDR3 reads TGTGCCAGCAGTCCCCTGGCAGGCCCCTCTGGAAACACCATATATTTT. V usage is TRBV28 and J usage is TRBJ1-3, with D unclear. V lost 5 bases and J 0 bases, leaving 14 bases between the germline ends. The CDR3 covers 16 residues. The germline gives CDR1 MDHEN, CDR2 SYDVKM.

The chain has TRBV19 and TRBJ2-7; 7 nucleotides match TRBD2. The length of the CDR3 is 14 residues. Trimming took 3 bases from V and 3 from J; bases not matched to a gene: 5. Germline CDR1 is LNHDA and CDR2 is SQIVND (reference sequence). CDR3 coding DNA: TGTGCCAGTAGTATGGGGGGGGTTGACTACGAGCAGTACTTC. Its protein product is CASSMGGVDYEQYF.

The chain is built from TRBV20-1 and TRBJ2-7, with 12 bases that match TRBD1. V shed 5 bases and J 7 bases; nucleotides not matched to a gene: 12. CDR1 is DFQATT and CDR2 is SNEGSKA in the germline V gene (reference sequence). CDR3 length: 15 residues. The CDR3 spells CSAGRPGQGAEEQYF. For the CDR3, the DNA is TGCAGTGCTGGAAGACCGGGACAGGGGGCAGAGGAGCAGTACTTC.

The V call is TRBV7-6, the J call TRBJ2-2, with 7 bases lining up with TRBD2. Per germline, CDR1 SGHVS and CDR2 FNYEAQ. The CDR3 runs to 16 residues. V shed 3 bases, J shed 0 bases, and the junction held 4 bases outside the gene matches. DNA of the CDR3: TGTGCCAGCAGCTTGAGACTAGCTTCGAACACCGGGGAGCTGTTTTTT. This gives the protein CASSLRLASNTGELFF.

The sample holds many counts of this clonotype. This CDR3 reads CASSQDFETQYF. The CDR3 DNA reads as TGTGCCAGCAGCCAAGATTTCGAGACCCAGTACTTC. This rearrangement joins TRBV3-1 to TRBJ2-5; D unclear. Germline V gives CDR1 LGHDT, CDR2 YNNKEL (reference sequence). Trimming removed 0 bases from V and 5 bases from J, with 4 bases in between. There are 12 residues in the CDR3.

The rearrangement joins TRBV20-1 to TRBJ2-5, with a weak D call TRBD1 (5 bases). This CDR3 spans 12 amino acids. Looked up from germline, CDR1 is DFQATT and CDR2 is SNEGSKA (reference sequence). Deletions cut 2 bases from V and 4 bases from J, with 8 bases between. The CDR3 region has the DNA TGCAGTGCTAGAAAGGGGCTAGAGACCCAGTACTTC. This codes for CSARKGLETQYF.

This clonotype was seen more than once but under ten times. The CDR3 is CAISEYRNLRSYEQYF. The DNA for the CDR3 is TGTGCCATCAGTGAGTATAGGAATCTCCGCTCCTACGAGCAGTACTTC. V gene TRBV10-3 combines with J gene TRBJ2-7; D is undetermined. The CDR3 is 16 residues long. CDR1 is ENHRY, CDR2 SYGVKD, per germline. The ends were cut back, 1 base at V and 0 bases at J, with 13 bases in the middle.

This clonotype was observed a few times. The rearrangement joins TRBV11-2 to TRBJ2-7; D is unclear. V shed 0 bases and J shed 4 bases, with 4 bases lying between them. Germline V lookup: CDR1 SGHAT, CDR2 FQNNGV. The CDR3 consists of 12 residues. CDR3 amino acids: CASSLDQYEQYF. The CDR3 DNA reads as TGTGCCAGCAGCTTAGATCAATACGAGCAGTACTTC. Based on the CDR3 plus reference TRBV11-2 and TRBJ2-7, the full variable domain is EAGVAQSPRYKIIEKRQSVAFWCNPISGHATLYWYQQILGQGPKLLIQFQNNGVVDDSQLPKDRFSAERLKGVDSTLKIQPAKLEDSAVYLCASSLDQYEQYFGPGTRLTVT.

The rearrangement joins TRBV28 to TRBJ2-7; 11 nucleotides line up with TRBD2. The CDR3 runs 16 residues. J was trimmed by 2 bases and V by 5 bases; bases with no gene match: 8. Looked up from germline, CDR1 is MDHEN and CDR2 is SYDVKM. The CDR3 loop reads CASSPTSGGLTYEQYF. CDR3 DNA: TGTGCCAGCAGTCCAACTAGCGGGGGATTAACCTACGAGCAGTACTTC.

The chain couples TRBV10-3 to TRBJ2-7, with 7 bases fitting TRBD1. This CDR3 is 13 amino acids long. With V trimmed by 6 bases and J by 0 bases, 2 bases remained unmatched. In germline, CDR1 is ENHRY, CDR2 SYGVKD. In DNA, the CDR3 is TGTGCCATCAGGACAGGGAGCTCCTACGAGCAGTACTTC. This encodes CAIRTGSSYEQYF.

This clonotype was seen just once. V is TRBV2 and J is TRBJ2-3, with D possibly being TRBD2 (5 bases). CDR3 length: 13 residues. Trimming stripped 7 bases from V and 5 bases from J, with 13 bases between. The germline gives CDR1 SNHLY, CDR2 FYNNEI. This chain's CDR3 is CASKRQDRDTQYF. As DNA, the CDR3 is TGTGCCAGCAAGCGGCAGGATAGAGATACGCAGTATTTT. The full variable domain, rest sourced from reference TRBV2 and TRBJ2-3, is EPEVTQTPSHQVTQMGQEVILRCVPISNHLYFYWYRQILGQKVEFLVSFYNNEISEKSEIFDDQFSVERPDGSNFTLKIRSTKLEDSAMYFCASKRQDRDTQYFGPGTRLTVL.

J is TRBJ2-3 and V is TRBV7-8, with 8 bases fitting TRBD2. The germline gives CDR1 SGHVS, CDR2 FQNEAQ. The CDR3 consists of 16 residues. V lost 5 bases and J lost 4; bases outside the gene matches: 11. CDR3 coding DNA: TGTGCCAGCAGCGGAGGTCTCGCGGGGGGACCAGATACGCAGTATTTT. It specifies CASSGGLAGGPDTQYF. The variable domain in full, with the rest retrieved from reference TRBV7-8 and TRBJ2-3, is GAGVSQSPRYKVAKRGQDVALRCDPISGHVSLFWYQQALGQGPEFLTYFQNEAQLDKSGLPSDRFFAERPEGSVSTLKIQRTQQEDSAVYLCASSGGLAGGPDTQYFGPGTRLTVL.

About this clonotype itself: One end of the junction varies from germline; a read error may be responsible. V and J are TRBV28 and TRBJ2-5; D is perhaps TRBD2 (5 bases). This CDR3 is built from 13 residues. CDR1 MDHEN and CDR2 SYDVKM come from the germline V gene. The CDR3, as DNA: TGTGCCAGCAGCCCCAACCCCTTATCCGGGGAGTTCTTC. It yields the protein CASSPNPLSGEFF.

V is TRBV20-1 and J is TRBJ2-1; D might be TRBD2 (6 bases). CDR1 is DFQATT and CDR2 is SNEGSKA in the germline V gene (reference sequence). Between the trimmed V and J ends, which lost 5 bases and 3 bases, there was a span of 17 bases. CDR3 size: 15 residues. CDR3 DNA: TGCAGTGCTGACACCGGGACTCAGTTCTACAATGAGCAGTTCTTC. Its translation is CSADTGTQFYNEQFF.

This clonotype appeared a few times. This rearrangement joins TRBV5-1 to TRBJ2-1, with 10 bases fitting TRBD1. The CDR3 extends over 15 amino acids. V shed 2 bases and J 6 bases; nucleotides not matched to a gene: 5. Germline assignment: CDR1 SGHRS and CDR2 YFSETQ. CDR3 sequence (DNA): TGCGCCAGCAGCTTCGGGACAGGGGTCCGCAATGAGCAGTTCTTC. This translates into CASSFGTGVRNEQFF.

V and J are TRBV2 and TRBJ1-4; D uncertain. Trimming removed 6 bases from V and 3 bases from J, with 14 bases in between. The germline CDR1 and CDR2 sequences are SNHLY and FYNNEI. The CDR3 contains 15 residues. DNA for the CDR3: TGTGCCAGCAGCGTGACCGGTGGGGCTAATGAAAAACTGTTTTTT. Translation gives CASSVTGGANEKLFF.

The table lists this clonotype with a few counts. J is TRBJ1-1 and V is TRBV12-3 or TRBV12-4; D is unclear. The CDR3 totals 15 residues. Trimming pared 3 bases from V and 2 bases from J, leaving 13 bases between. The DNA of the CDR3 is TGTGCCAGCAGTTTCGGCGGCTTAGTTAACACTGAAGCTTTCTTT. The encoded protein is CASSFGGLVNTEAFF.

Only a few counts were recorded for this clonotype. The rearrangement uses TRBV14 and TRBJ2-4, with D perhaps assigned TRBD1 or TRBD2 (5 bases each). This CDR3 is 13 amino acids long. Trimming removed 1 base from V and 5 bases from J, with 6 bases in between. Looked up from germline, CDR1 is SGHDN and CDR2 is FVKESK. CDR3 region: CASSQGGQNIQYF. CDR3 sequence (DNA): TGTGCCAGCAGCCAAGGGGGACAAAACATTCAGTACTTC.

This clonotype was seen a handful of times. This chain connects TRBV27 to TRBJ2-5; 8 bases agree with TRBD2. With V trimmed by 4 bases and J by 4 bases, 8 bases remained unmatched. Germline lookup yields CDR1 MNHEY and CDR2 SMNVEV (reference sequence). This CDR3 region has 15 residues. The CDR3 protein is CASSWTGGAGETQYF. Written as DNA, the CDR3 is TGTGCCAGCAGTTGGACGGGAGGGGCTGGAGAGACCCAGTACTTC.

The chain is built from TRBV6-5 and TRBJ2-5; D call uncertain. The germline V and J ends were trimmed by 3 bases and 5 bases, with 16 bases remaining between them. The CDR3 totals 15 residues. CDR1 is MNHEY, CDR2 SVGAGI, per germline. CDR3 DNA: TGTGCCAGCAGTTATGTAGGAAAGGCCCGGGAGACCCAGTACTTC. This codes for CASSYVGKARETQYF.

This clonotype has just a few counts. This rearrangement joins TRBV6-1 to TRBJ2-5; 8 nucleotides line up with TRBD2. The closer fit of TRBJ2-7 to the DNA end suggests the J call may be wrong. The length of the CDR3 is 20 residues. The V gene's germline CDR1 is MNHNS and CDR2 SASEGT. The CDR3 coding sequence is TGTGCCAGCAGTGAAGCGCGAATTTACCGCGGGGGGCTGCCCTCCTACGAGCAGTACTTC. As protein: CASSEARIYRGGLPSYEQYF.

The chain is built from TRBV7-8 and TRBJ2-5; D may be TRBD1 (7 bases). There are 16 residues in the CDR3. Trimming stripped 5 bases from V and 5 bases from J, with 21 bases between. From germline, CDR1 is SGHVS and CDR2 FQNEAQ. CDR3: CASSALVEGARETQYF. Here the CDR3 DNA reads TGTGCCAGCAGCGCACTGGTGGAGGGGGCCAGGGAGACCCAGTACTTC.

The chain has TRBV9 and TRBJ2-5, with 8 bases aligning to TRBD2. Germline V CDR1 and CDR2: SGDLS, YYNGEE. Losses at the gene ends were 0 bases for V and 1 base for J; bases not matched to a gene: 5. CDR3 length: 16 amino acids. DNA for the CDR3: TGTGCCAGCAGCGTAGGAGCGGGGGCCTTCCAAGAGACCCAGTACTTC. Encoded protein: CASSVGAGAFQETQYF.

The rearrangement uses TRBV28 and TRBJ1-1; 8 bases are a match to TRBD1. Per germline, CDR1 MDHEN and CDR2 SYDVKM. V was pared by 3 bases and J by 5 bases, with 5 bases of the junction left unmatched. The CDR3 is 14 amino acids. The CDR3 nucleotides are TGTGCCAGCAGTTTTCAGGGGGCAGGTACTGAAGCTTTCTTT. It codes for CASSFQGAGTEAFF.

CDR3 in amino acids: CSARDRRGTGELFF. DNA of the CDR3: TGCAGTGCTAGAGATCGCAGGGGCACCGGGGAGCTGTTTTTT. The chain has TRBV20-1 and TRBJ2-2, with D possibly being TRBD1 (6 bases). V was clipped by 0 bases and J by 4 bases, with 9 bases between them. Per germline, CDR1 DFQATT and CDR2 SNEGSKA (reference sequence). The CDR3 has 14 residues.

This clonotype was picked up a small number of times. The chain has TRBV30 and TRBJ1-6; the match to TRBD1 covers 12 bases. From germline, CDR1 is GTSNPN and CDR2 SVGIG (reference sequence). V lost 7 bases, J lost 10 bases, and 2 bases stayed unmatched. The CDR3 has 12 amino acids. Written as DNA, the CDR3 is TGTGCCTCCGGGACAGGGGGCTCACCCCTCCACTTT. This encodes CASGTGGSPLHF.

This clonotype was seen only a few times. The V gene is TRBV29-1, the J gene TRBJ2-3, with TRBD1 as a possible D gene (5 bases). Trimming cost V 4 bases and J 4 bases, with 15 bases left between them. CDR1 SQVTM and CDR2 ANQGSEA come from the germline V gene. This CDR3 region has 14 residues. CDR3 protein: CSVAAGLFADTQYF. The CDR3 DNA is TGCAGCGTTGCCGCAGGGCTTTTTGCAGATACGCAGTATTTT.

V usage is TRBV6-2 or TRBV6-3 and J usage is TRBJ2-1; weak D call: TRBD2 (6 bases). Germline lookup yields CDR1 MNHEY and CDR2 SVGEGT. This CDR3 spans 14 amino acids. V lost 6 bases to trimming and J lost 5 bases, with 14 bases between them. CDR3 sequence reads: CASSRLALDNEQFF. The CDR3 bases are TGTGCCAGCAGCCGGCTAGCGTTGGACAATGAGCAGTTCTTC.

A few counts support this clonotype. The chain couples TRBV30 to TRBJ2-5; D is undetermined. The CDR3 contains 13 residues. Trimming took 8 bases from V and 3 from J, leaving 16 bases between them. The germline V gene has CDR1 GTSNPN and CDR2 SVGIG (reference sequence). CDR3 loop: CAGRQGFKETQYF. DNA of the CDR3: TGTGCCGGCCGACAAGGCTTTAAAGAGACCCAGTACTTC.

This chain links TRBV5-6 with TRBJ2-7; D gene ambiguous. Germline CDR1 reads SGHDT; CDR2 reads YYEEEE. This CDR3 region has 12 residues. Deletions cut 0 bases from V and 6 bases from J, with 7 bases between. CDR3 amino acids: CASSLGAFEQYF. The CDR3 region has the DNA TGTGCCAGCAGCTTGGGGGCATTCGAGCAGTACTTC.